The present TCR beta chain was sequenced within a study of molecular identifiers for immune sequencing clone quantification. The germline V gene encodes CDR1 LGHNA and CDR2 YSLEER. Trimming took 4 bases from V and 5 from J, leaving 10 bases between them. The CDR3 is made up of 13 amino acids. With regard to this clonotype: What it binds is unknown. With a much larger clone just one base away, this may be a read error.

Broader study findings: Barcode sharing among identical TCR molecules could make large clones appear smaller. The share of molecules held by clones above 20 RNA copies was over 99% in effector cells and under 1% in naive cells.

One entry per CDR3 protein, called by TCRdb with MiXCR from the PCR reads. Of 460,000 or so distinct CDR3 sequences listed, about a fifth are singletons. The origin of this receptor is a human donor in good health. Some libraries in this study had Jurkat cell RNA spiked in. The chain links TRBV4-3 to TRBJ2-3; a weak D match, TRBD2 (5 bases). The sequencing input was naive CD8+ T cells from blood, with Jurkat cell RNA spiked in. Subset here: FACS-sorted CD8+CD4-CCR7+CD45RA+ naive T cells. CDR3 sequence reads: CASSLNRGDTQYF. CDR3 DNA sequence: TGCGCCAGCAGCCTGAACCGGGGAGATACGCAGTATTTT.